By sample fraction, the clone carrying this T cell receptor (beta chain) is medium-sized. The antigen remains undetermined. Tregs were sorted as CD4+CD25+CD127-/low cells. Broader study findings: Whole repertoires were not studied in the larger cohort, only one V-J beta rearrangement. Tumor memory CD4+ T cell TCR gene usage was found to cluster with blood and lymph node memory CD4+ cells and with lymph node naive CD4+ cells. Tumor Tregs overlapped most with tumor, then blood, naive CD4+ cells.

Full-length variable regions came from constant-region reverse primers plus semi-nested Nested Universal Primer A PCR. TCRdb reprocessed the 5' RACE reads via MiXCR and lists one record per CDR3 protein. Of around 9,600 distinct CDR3 sequences listed, about a third are singletons. The CDR3 has 19 residues. Unmatched junction bases numbered 10, after V lost 1 base and J lost 3 bases. Germline V gene data show CDR1 as MGHRA and CDR2 as YSYEKL. The TCR sequence derives from a female donor with breast cancer. The rearrangement links TRBV4-1 to TRBJ2-3, with 13 bases fitting TRBD2. Material for sequencing was Tregs sorted from blood. The CDR3 reads CASSQVRPGLAGRTDTQYF. CDR3 DNA sequence: TGCGCCAGCAGCCAAGTACGACCGGGACTAGCGGGGAGGACAGATACGCAGTATTTT.